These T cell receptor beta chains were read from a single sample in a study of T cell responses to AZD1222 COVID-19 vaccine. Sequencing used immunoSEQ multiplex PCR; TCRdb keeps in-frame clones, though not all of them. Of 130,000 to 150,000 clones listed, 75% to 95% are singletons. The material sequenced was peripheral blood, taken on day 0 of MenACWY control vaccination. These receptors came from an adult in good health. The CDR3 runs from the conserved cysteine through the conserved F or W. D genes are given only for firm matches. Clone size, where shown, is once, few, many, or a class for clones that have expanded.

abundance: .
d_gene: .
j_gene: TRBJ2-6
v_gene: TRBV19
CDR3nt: TGTGCCAGTAGTCCCCCCCGGGGAACTGGGGCCAACGTCCTGACTTTC
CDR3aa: CASSPPRGTGANVLTF

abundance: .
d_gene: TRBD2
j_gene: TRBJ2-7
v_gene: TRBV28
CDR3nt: TGTGCCAGCAGCGGAGCGGGAGATTTAAGCGAGCAGTACTTC
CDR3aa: CASSGAGDLSEQYF

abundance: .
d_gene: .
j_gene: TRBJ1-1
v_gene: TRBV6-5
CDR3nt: TGTGCCAGCAGTTACGGAGGATTGAACACTGAAGCTTTCTTT
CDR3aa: CASSYGGLNTEAFF

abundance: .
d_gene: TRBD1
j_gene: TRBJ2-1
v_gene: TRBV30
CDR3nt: TGTGCCTGGAGTGGGTTATCGACAGGGAGCAATGAGCAGTTCTTC
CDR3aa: CAWSGLSTGSNEQFF

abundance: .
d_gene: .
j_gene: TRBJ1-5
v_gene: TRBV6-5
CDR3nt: TGTGCCAGCAGACAGACAGGAACTAGCAATCAGCCCCAGCATTTT
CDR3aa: CASRQTGTSNQPQHF

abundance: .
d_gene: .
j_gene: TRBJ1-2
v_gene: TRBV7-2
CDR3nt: TGTGCCAGCAGCCTCTCTAGGGCAGGCACTAATAACTATGGCTACACCTTC
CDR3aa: CASSLSRAGTNNYGYTF

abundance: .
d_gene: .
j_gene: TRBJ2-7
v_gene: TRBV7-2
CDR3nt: TGTGCCAGCAGCCCGTCTATGAGCTCCTACGAGCAGTACTTC
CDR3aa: CASSPSMSSYEQYF

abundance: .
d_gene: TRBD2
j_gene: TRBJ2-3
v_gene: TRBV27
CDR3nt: TGTGCCAGCAGTCGGTACCCTAGCGGGAGATTTGGGTTTTCAGATACGCAGTATTTT
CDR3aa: CASSRYPSGRFGFSDTQYF

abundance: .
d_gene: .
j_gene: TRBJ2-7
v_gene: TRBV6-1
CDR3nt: TGTGCCAGCAGTGAAGCAGAAGGACAGCTATACGAGCAGTACTTC
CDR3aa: CASSEAEGQLYEQYF

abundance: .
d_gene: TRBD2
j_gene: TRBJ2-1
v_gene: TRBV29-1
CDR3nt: TGCAGCGTTGTGACTAGCGGGGCCCCGGGTGAGCAGTTCTTC
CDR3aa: CSVVTSGAPGEQFF

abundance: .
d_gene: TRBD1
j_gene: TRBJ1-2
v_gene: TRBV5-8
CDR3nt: TGTGCCAGCAGCAACTTATACAGGGGCCGTAACTATGGCTACACCTTC
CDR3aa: CASSNLYRGRNYGYTF

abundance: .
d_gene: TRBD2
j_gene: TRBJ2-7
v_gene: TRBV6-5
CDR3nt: TGTGCCAGCACCCCGGGAATAGCGGGATCCTACGAGCAGTACTTC
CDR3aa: CASTPGIAGSYEQYF

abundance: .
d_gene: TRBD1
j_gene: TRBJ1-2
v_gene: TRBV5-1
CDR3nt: TGCGCCAGCAGCTTGGACGGACAGGGCTATGGCTACACCTTC
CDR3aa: CASSLDGQGYGYTF

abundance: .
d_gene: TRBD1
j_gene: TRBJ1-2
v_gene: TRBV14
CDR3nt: TGTGCCAGCAGCCAAGGAGGGGACAGAGTACACAGGGGCTACACCTTC
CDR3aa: CASSQGGDRVHRGYTF

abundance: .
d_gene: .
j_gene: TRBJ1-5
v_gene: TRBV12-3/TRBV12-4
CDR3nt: TGTGCCAGCAGTTTAGAGCGGGGGCAGCCCCAGCATTTT
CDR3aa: CASSLERGQPQHF

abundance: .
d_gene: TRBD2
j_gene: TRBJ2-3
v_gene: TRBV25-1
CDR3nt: TGTGCCACCGGGACTAGCGTGGATACGCAGTATTTT
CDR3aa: CATGTSVDTQYF

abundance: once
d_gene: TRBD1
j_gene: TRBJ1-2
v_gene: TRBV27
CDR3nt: TGTGCCAGCAGTCCCCGCTCCGGGACAGGGGCCGGCTACACCTTC
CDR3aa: CASSPRSGTGAGYTF

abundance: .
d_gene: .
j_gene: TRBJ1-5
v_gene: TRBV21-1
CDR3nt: TGTGCCAGCAGCAGGGAAGAGAATCAGCCCCAGCATTTT
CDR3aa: CASSREENQPQHF

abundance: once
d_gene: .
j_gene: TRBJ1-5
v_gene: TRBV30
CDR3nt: TGTGCCTGGAGTGTACTGGGCGGCAATCAGCCCCAGCATTTT
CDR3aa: CAWSVLGGNQPQHF

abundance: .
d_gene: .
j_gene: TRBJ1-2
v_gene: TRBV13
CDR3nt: TGTGCCAGCAGCTTCGGGGCACAAGGTGGCTACACCTTC
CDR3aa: CASSFGAQGGYTF

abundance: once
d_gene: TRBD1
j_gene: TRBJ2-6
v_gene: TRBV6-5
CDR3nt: TGTGCCAGCCGGACAGGTACGGAGGGGGCCAACGTCCTGACTTTC
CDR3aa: CASRTGTEGANVLTF

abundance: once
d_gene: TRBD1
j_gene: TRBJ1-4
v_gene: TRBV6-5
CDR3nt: TGTGCCAGCAGACGCGGACAGGGGTCAGAAAAACTGTTTTTT
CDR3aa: CASRRGQGSEKLFF

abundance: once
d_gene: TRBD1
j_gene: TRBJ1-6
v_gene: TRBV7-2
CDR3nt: TGTGCCAGCAGCTTAGACGGACAGGTTAATTCACCCCTCCACTTT
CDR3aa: CASSLDGQVNSPLHF

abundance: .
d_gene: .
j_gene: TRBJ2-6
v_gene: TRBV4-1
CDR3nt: TGCGCCAGCAGCCACTTCAAGGTCGCTGGGGCCAACGTCCTGACTTTC
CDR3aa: CASSHFKVAGANVLTF

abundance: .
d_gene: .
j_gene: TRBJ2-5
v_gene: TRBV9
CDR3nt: TGTGCCAGCAGCGTCCAAGGGGAGACCCAGTACTTC
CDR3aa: CASSVQGETQYF

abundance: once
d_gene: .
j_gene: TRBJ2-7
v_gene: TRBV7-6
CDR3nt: TGTGCCAGCAGCTTAGTGAGGGCAGGACATGGATACGAGCAGTACTTC
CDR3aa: CASSLVRAGHGYEQYF

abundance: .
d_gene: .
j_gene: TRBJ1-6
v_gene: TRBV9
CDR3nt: TGTGCCAGCAGCGTAGATCGACAGAGAAATTCACCCCTCCACTTT
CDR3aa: CASSVDRQRNSPLHF

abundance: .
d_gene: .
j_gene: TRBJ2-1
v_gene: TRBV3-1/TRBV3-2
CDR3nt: TGTGCCAGCAGCCTAGATGACGGCCGGGAGTGTGAGCAGTTCTTC
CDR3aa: CASSLDDGRECEQFF

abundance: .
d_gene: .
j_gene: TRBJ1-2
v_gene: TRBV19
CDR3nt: TGTGCCAGTAGTGGGGGGCTTTACTATGGCTACACCTTC
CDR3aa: CASSGGLYYGYTF

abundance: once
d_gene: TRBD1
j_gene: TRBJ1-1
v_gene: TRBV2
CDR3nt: TGTGCCAGCAGGGACAGGGGACTGAACACTGAAGCTTTCTTT
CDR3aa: CASRDRGLNTEAFF

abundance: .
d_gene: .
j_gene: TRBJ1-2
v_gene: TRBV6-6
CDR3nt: TGTGCCAGCAGTTACTCGGGCGGGAGAAACGACTATGGCTACACCTTC
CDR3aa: CASSYSGGRNDYGYTF

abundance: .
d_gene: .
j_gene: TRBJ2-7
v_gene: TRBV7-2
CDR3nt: TGTGCCAGCAGCCCCCAAGGACTTCCCTACGAGCAGTACTTC
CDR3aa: CASSPQGLPYEQYF

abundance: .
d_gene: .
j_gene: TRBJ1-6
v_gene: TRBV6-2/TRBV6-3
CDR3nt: TGTGCCAGCAGTTACGACCTTATCCCCCTCCACTTT
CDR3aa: CASSYDLIPLHF

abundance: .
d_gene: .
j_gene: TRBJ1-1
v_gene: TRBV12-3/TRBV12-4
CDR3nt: TGTGCCAGCAGTTTAGTGAACACTGAAGCTTTCTTT
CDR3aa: CASSLVNTEAFF

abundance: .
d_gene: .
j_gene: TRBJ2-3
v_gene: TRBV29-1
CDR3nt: TGCAGCTCACAGTCTGGGGGGTGGAGCACAGATACGCAGTATTTT
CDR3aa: CSSQSGGWSTDTQYF

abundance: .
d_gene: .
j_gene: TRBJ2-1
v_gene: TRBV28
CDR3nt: TGTGCCAGCAAAGGCGTAGGTGAGCAGTTCTTC
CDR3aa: CASKGVGEQFF

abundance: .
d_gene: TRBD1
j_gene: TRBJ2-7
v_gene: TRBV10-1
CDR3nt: TGCGCCAGCAGTGGGGGTGGACAGGGCCACGAGCAGTACTTC
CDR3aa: CASSGGGQGHEQYF

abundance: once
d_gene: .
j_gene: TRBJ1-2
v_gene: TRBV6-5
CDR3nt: TGTGCCAGCAGTTACGGGCAGGCGTACGGACACCATGGCTACACCTTC
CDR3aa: CASSYGQAYGHHGYTF

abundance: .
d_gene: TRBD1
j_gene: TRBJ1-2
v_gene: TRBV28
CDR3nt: TGTGCCAGCAGTCGGCAGGGGGAGTCTGGTTATGGCTACACCTTC
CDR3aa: CASSRQGESGYGYTF

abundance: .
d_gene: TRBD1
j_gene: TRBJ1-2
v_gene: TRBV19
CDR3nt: TGTGCCAGTAGGACCTTGACAGGGGGGCTGAGCTATGGCTACACCTTC
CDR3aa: CASRTLTGGLSYGYTF

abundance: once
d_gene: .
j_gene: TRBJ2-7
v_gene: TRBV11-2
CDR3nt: TGTGCCAGCAGCCAACAGAAATCCTACGAGCAGTACTTC
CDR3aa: CASSQQKSYEQYF

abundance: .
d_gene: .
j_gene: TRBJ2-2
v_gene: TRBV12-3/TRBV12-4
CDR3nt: TGTGCCAGCAGCCCCAAGAGGACCGGGGAGCTGTTTTTT
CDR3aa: CASSPKRTGELFF

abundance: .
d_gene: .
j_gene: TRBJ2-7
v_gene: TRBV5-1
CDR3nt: TGCGCCAGCAGAAATGGAAGGGAAGGCACCTACGAGCAGTACTTC
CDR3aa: CASRNGREGTYEQYF

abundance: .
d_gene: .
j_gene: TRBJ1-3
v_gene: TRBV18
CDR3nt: TGTGCCAGCTCCCAGGAAGTAGGAAACACCATATATTTT
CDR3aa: CASSQEVGNTIYF

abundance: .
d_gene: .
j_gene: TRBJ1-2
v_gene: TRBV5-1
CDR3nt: TGCGCCAGCAGCCCCGAAGTAGGGGGAAGAAATAATGGCTACACCTTC
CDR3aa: CASSPEVGGRNNGYTF

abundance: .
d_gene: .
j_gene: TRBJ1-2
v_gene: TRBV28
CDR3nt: TGTGCCAGCAGTCAAACAGGGACTGGCTACACCTTC
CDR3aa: CASSQTGTGYTF